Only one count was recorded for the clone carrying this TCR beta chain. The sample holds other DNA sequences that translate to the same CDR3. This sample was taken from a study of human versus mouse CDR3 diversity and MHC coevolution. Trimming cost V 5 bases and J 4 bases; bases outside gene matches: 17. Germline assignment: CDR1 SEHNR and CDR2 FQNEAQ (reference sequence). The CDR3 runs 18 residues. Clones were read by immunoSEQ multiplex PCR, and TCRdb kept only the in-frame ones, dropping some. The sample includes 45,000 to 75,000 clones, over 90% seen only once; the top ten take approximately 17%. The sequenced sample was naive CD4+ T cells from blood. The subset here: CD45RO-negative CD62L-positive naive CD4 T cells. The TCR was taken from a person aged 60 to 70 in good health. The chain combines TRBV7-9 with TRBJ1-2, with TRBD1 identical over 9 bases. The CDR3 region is CASSGRDRESFWLYGYTF. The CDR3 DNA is TGTGCCAGCAGCGGCCGGGACAGGGAATCCTTTTGGCTCTATGGCTACACCTTC.